Given below is one T cell receptor beta chain in context. Antigen unknown. Other DNA sequences of this sample code for an identical CDR3. The CDR3 extends over 13 amino acids. From germline, CDR1 is SQVTM and CDR2 ANQGSEA. V shed 6 bases and J shed 1 base, with 10 bases lying between them. PCR amplification relied on 60 Vbeta primers (plus 13 Jbeta primers). TCRdb keeps only in-frame clones here, not all; method: immunoSEQ multiplex PCR. Among 150,000 to 200,000 clones listed, about 10% were seen once. This entry comes from a study of cytomegalovirus exposure and HLA in healthy donors. Overall study context: About 180 million T cells yielded fewer than 120 million unique TCR beta sequences in earlier analysis.

General observations from the study: The authors later found HLA-associated TCR beta chains more clonally expanded than equally common others. Prior analysis indicated that the majority of TCR beta V segments exhibited productivity approximately 87% or approximately 30% of the time.

The clonotype comes from a woman aged 30 to 39 in good health and CMV-seropositive. The sequenced sample was PBMCs. This sequence joins TRBV29-1 and TRBJ2-4, with a weak D call TRBD2 (6 bases). This CDR3 is CSVPGRAKNIQYF. The DNA of the CDR3 is TGCAGCGTCCCAGGGAGGGCCAAAAACATTCAGTACTTC.